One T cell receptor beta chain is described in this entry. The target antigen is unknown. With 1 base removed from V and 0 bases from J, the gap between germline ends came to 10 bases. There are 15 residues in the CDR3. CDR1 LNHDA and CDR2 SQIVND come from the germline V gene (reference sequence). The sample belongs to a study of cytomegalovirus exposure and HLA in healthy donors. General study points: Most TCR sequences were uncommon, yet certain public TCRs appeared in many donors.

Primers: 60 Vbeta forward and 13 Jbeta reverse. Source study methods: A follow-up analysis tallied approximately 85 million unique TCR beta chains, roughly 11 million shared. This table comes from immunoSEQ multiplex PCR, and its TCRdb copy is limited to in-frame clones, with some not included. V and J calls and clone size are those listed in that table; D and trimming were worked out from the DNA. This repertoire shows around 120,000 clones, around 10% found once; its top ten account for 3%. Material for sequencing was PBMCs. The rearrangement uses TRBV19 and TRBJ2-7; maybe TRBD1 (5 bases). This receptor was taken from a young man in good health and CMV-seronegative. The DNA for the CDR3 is TGTGCCAGTAGTATAGCAGGGTCAAGCTCCTACGAGCAGTACTTC. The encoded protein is CASSIAGSSSYEQYF.